This T cell receptor beta chain was identified in a study of CD8 T cells in ankylosing spondylitis. With 2 bases clipped from V and 0 bases from J, the junction kept 10 bases outside the gene matches. Per the germline V gene, CDR1 is SGHAT and CDR2 is FQNNGV. The length of the CDR3 is 18 residues. With regard to this clonotype: The antigen remains unidentified.

Using quantitative 5'-RACE with molecular barcodes, the authors made TCR beta libraries. Each CDR3 protein gets one entry after TCRdb re-called the 5' RACE reads with MiXCR. Of 750,000 to 850,000 distinct CDR3 sequences detected, 12% appear once; the ten largest clones hold roughly 0.51%. Study-level points and caveats: Before this, some motif variants had been reported in reactive arthritis synovial fluid and blood. Reportedly, matched ankylosing spondylitis synovial fluid was significantly enriched for disease-linked clones. Ankylosing spondylitis blood seemed to carry a telltale TCR beta motif made of under 10 highly homologous variants.

The clonotype was recovered from a male donor with ankylosing spondylitis. The chain uses TRBV11-2 and TRBJ1-1; 9 nucleotides match TRBD1. Sequencing used blood, either unsorted or a sorted T cell fraction (not recorded which). The DNA of the CDR3 is TGTGCCAGCAGCTTAAAGGTTGCGGGACAGGGTATGAACACTGAAGCTTTCTTT. It translates to CASSLKVAGQGMNTEAFF. Supplemented by reference TRBV11-2 and TRBJ1-1, the full variable domain reads EAGVAQSPRYKIIEKRQSVAFWCNPISGHATLYWYQQILGQGPKLLIQFQNNGVVDDSQLPKDRFSAERLKGVDSTLKIQPAKLEDSAVYLCASSLKVAGQGMNTEAFFGQGTRLTVV.